This entry features one T cell receptor beta chain sequence. Its target is not known. Trimming took 0 bases from V and 3 from J; bases not matched to a gene: 10. Germline CDR1 reads KGHSH; CDR2 reads LQKENI. This CDR3 is built from 18 residues. The data derive from a study of long-term antiretroviral therapy in people with HIV. Version v3.0 of the immunoSEQ assay ran at survey level. Researchers set sequencing to target roughly 40,000-50,000 T-cell genomes per sample. The table came from immunoSEQ multiplex PCR; TCRdb's copy has only in-frame clones and leaves some out. The sample lists 48,000 or so clones, 84% seen once, with around 3.1% in the top ten. General study points: The repertoire was dominated at all time points by clones expanded before ART.

J is TRBJ2-5 and V is TRBV18, with TRBD1 matching 10 bases. Material: unsorted PBMCs, obtained 0.8 years after starting antiretroviral therapy. The source is a woman aged 18-29 years with HIV. CDR3 DNA sequence: TGTGCCAGCTCACCACCGGTTTCCGGGACAGGGGAAGAAGAGACCCAGTACTTC. Residues: CASSPPVSGTGEEETQYF.